This TCR beta chain is from a study of CD8+CD57+ T cells in acquired aplastic anemia. The template for TCR beta VDJ and CDR3 sequence profiling was genomic DNA. TCRdb recomputed calls from the reads with MiXCR, one row per CDR3 protein. There are around 210,000 distinct CDR3 sequences in the sample; 50% to 70% occur only once, and about 60% lies in the top ten. CD8+CD57+ cell expansion had been shown by flow cytometry in patients chosen for sequencing. The CDR3 contains 12 residues. Sequenced sample: sorted CD4+, CD8+, or CD8+CD57+ T cells (not recorded which) from PBMCs. V gene TRBV3-2 combines with J gene TRBJ1-2; TRBD1 is the table's D call, not checked against the DNA. TRBV3-2 is shown as a pseudogene. The receptor was derived from a human donor with aplastic anemia. CDR3 region: CASSRDNYGYTF. The CDR3 DNA follows: TGTGCCAGCAGCCGGGACAACTATGGCTACACCTTC.